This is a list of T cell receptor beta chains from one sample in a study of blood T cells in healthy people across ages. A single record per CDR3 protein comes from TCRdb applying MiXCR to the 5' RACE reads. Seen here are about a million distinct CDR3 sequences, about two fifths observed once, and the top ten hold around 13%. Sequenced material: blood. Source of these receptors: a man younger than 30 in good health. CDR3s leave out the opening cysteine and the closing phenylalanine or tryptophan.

cdr3_aa: ASSRTSGGPSSYEQY; v_call: TRBV4-3; j_call: TRBJ2-7
cdr3_aa: ASSQDRVKYTEAF; v_call: TRBV14; j_call: TRBJ1-1
cdr3_aa: ALSVAGDRTDTQY; v_call: TRBV2; j_call: TRBJ2-3
cdr3_aa: ASSQGGQGGVGDTQY; v_call: TRBV4-3; j_call: TRBJ2-3
cdr3_aa: AGCPTDHLGYEQY; v_call: TRBV6-1; j_call: TRBJ2-7
cdr3_aa: ASSLVEGYTEAF; v_call: TRBV7-9; j_call: TRBJ1-1
cdr3_aa: SVEDGTLLNTDTQY; v_call: TRBV29-1; j_call: TRBJ2-3
cdr3_aa: ASSHDLGQGARNEQF; v_call: TRBV4-3; j_call: TRBJ2-1
cdr3_aa: ASSQGTPYEQY; v_call: TRBV4-1; j_call: TRBJ2-7
cdr3_aa: ASSTGTETSYEQY; v_call: TRBV5-1; j_call: TRBJ2-7
cdr3_aa: ASSYGDRLNTEAF; v_call: TRBV6-2/TRBV6-3; j_call: TRBJ1-1
cdr3_aa: ASSQDFGQPQH; v_call: TRBV4-3; j_call: TRBJ1-5
cdr3_aa: SAGGFGNEQF; v_call: TRBV29-1; j_call: TRBJ2-1
cdr3_aa: ASSRYTGGSETQF; v_call: TRBV4-1; j_call: TRBJ2-1
cdr3_aa: ASSFEERGGVKNIQY; v_call: TRBV12-3/TRBV12-4; j_call: TRBJ2-4
cdr3_aa: ASGTSGMWEQF; v_call: TRBV9; j_call: TRBJ2-1
cdr3_aa: ASSEALTSMNTEAF; v_call: TRBV6-1; j_call: TRBJ1-1
cdr3_aa: ASCQGSGTDTQY; v_call: TRBV5-1; j_call: TRBJ2-3
cdr3_aa: SANPVMGGRNEQF; v_call: TRBV20-1; j_call: TRBJ2-1
cdr3_aa: ASSYERPGREY; v_call: TRBV6-2/TRBV6-3; j_call: TRBJ2-3
cdr3_aa: ASSLDSLTSYNEQY; v_call: TRBV12-3/TRBV12-4; j_call: -
cdr3_aa: SALKVAGVLNTEAF; v_call: TRBV20-1; j_call: TRBJ1-1